The clone carrying this TCR beta chain was seen a handful of times. Its antigen is unknown. Trimming took 5 bases from V and 0 from J, leaving 11 bases between them. The CDR3 runs to 14 residues. Germline V gene lookup returns CDR1 SEHNR and CDR2 FQNEAQ (reference sequence). The sample is drawn from a study of response to subunit inactivated influenza vaccine. General study results and limits: Each seasonal flu vaccination may recruit only limited new T cells, authors suggested.

A single record per CDR3 protein comes from TCRdb applying MiXCR to the RT-PCR reads. The sample records about 800,000 distinct CDR3 sequences, approximately 21% being singletons. The chain carries TRBV7-9 and TRBJ2-7, with TRBD1 as a possible D gene (6 bases). The receptor comes from a man in his fifties or sixties who received an inactivated influenza vaccine. The input for sequencing was PBMCs from blood, taken roughly 5 days after vaccination. The CDR3 region has the DNA TGTGCCAGCAGCCTAGGACAGTACTCCTACGAGCAGTACTTC. As protein: CASSLGQYSYEQYF.